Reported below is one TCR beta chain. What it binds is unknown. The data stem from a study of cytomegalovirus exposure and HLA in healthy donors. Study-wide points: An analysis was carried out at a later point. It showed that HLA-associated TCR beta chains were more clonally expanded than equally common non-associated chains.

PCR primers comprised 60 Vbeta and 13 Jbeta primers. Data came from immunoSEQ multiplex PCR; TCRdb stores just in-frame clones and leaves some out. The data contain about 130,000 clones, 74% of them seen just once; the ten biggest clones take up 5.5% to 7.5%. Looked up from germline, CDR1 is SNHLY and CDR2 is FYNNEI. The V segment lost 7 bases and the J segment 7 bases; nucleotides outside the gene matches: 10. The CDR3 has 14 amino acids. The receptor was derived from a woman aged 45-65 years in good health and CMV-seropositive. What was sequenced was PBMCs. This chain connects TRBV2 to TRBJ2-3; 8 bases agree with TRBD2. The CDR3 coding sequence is TGTGCCAGCAACTCGGGACTAGTACCCTATACGCAGTATTTT. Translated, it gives CASNSGLVPYTQYF.